The clone carrying this T cell receptor (beta chain) has only a few counts. Its antigen is undetermined. This sample is part of a study of OX40 agonist ivuxolimab in advanced cancers. This CDR3 contains 15 residues. Germline-derived CDR1 and CDR2 are MNHEY and SVGAGI. V shed 5 bases and J 7 bases; nucleotides not matched to a gene: 8. Findings and limits, study-wide: Doses of 0.1 to 3.0 mg/kg were accompanied by clonal expansion of CD4+ and CD8+ blood T cells by week 6.

Sequencing was performed with immunoSEQ multiplex PCR; in TCRdb, only in-frame clones are kept and a portion is missing. The sample has about 63,000 clones, around 85% seen once; the top ten hold roughly 1%. The sequencing here drew on CD4+ or CD8+ T cells sorted from blood, taken in a trial of the OX40 agonist ivuxolimab. This clonotype originated in an adult with an advanced solid tumor such as melanoma, head and neck, liver or kidney cancer. The chain links TRBV6-5 to TRBJ1-6; 7 bases map to TRBD1. CDR3 amino acids: CASSGGDRKNSPLHF. The CDR3, as DNA: TGTGCCAGCAGTGGCGGGGACAGAAAGAATTCACCCCTCCACTTT.